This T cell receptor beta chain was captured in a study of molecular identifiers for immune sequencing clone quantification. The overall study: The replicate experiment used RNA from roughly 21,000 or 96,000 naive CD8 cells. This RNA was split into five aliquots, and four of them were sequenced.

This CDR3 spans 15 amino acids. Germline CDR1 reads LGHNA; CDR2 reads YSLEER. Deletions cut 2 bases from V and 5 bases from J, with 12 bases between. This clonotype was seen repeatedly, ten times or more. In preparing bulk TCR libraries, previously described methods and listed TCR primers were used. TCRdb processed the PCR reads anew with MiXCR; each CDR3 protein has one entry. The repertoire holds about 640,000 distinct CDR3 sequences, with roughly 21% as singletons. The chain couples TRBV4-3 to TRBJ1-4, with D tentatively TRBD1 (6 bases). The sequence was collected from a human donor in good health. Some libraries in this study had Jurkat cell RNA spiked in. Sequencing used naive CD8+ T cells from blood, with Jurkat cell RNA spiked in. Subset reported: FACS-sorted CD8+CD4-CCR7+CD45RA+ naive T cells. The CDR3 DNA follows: TGCGCCAGCAGCCAATTCGGGGGGCCCAATGAAAAACTGTTTTTT. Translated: CASSQFGGPNEKLFF.